Below are 25 T cell receptor beta chains sequenced from a single sample in a study of Ad26.COV2.S vaccination and SARS-CoV-2 variants. Treatment defined: approximately 18 received Ad26.COV2.S at low or high dose, single or two shots; several received placebo; per-sample allocation not given. It was on day 63 after the first vaccine or placebo injection that samples were taken. TCRdb keeps only in-frame clones here, not all; method: immunoSEQ multiplex PCR. This sample has approximately 410,000 clones; around 93% occur once, and the top ten carry approximately 1.7%. This specimen consisted of peripheral blood, obtained in a trial of Ad26.COV2.S vaccine versus placebo. The receptors here all came from a person aged 18-65 years who received the Ad26.COV2.S COVID-19 vaccine or a placebo.

This clone was detected once. This chain connects TRBV19 to TRBJ2-2; 7 nucleotides match TRBD2. The germline V gene encodes CDR1 LNHDA and CDR2 SQIVND (reference sequence). This CDR3 is 16 amino acids long. After removal of 6 bases from V and 2 bases from J, the junction contained 9 bases not matched to a gene. The DNA of the CDR3 is TGTGCCAGTAGCCATAAGGGGAGGGGAAACACCGGGGAGCTGTTTTTT. This translates into CASSHKGRGNTGELFF.

The chain recombines TRBV11-2 with TRBJ2-5, with D maybe TRBD2 (6 bases). Germline values: CDR1 SGHAT, CDR2 FQNNGV. The CDR3 extends over 17 amino acids. V was trimmed by 0 bases and J by 5 bases, leaving 19 bases between them. The CDR3 bases are TGTGCCAGCAGCTTAGATCGGTTTGGGCGGGGTCGGGAGACCCAGTACTTC. Its protein is CASSLDRFGRGRETQYF.

The CDR3 sequence is CASSSSGAVAGQGNEQFF. CDR3 in DNA: TGTGCCAGCAGCAGCAGCGGGGCTGTGGCAGGGCAAGGTAATGAGCAGTTCTTC. The chain is built from TRBV11-2 and TRBJ2-1; TRBD2 agrees at 7 bases. CDR3 length: 18 amino acids. The V gene end was trimmed by 5 bases and the J gene end by 7 bases; junction bases not matched to a gene: 20. Germline V gives CDR1 SGHAT, CDR2 FQNNGV.

This clone is a singleton in its sample. Other DNA variants within this sample encode the same CDR3. The chain combines TRBV4-3 with TRBJ2-1, with 8 bases matching TRBD1. The V gene's germline CDR1 is LGHNA and CDR2 YSLEER. The CDR3 is made up of 15 amino acids. Trimming removed 4 bases from V and 0 bases from J; junction bases left unmatched: 2. CDR3 sequence (DNA): TGCGCCAGCAGCCGAGACAGGGGCTCCTACAATGAGCAGTTCTTC. This translates into CASSRDRGSYNEQFF.

The chain carries TRBV29-1 and TRBJ1-4, with D uncertain. V lost 6 bases and J 0 bases, leaving 8 bases between the germline ends. The CDR3 sequence is 13 residues long. The germline V gene has CDR1 SQVTM and CDR2 ANQGSEA. CDR3 in amino acids: CSVRMATNEKLFF. CDR3 coding DNA: TGCAGCGTGCGGATGGCAACTAATGAAAAACTGTTTTTT.

This chain uses TRBV6-2 or TRBV6-3 with TRBJ2-7, with D possibly matching TRBD1 (6 bases). This CDR3 is 15 amino acids long. The V and J ends lost 2 bases and 3 bases respectively, with 14 bases between them. Per the germline V gene, CDR1 is MNHEY and CDR2 is SVGEGT. CDR3 loop: CASSYQTGFNYEQYF. The CDR3 bases are TGTGCCAGCAGTTACCAGACAGGATTCAACTACGAGCAGTACTTC.

This clone has only one observation. V and J are TRBV27 and TRBJ1-5; 9 bases agree with TRBD1. With 5 bases clipped from V and 5 bases from J, the junction kept 10 bases outside the gene matches. Germline values: CDR1 MNHEY, CDR2 SMNVEV (reference sequence). CDR3 length: 16 amino acids. CDR3 sequence (DNA): TGTGCCAGCAGTCCCTGGGACAGGGAAAAGGATCAGCCCCAGCATTTT. This encodes CASSPWDREKDQPQHF.

V and J are TRBV7-8 and TRBJ2-7; the match to TRBD1 covers 8 bases. Germline trimming cut 5 bases from V and 5 bases from J; bases unmatched to any gene: 8. Germline CDR1 SGHVS, CDR2 FQNEAQ. The CDR3 is 14 amino acids. CDR3 sequence: CASSPRTGNDEQYF. The CDR3, as DNA: TGTGCCAGCAGCCCCCGGACAGGGAATGACGAGCAGTACTTC.

The V gene is TRBV5-1, the J gene TRBJ2-1, with TRBD2 matching 7 bases. Germline lookup yields CDR1 SGHRS and CDR2 YFSETQ. V gave up 0 bases and J gave up 14 bases; unmatched junction bases: 17. The CDR3 contains 16 residues. As DNA, the CDR3 is TGCGCCAGCAGCTTGGAGGCCGGTGGGGTCCTCGCGGGAGAGTTCTTC. Amino acid sequence: CASSLEAGGVLAGEFF.

V gene TRBV27 combines with J gene TRBJ1-2; maybe TRBD1 (6 bases). This CDR3 comprises 13 residues. The germline V gene encodes CDR1 MNHEY and CDR2 SMNVEV (reference sequence). Trimming left V 2 bases short and J 4 bases short, with 8 bases between. The CDR3 reads CASSLTGFYGYTF. The CDR3 region has the DNA TGTGCCAGCAGTTTAACAGGGTTCTATGGCTACACCTTC.

This chain joins TRBV11-2 and TRBJ2-1; 7 bases match TRBD2. CDR1 is SGHAT, CDR2 FQNNGV, per germline. The CDR3 totals 15 residues. The V and J ends lost 1 base and 7 bases, in that order; junction bases with no gene match: 7. CDR3 residues: CASSLVFGGWNEQFF. In DNA, the CDR3 is TGTGCCAGCAGCTTAGTGTTCGGGGGGTGGAATGAGCAGTTCTTC.

This clone appeared once. Other DNA sequences in this specimen translate into the identical CDR3. The J gene is TRBJ1-1, the V gene TRBV12-3 or TRBV12-4; D remains unclear. The CDR3 is made up of 11 amino acids. Between the trimmed V and J ends, which lost 1 base and 7 bases, there was a span of 4 bases. Here the CDR3 DNA reads TGTGCCAGCAGTTTAGGGGGTGAAGCTTTCTTT. The encoded protein is CASSLGGEAFF.

The CDR3 protein is CASSLGRNVRPEKLFF. The CDR3 DNA is TGTGCCAGCAGCTTAGGACGGAACGTCCGCCCCGAAAAACTGTTTTTT. The J gene is TRBJ1-4, the V gene TRBV7-2; D gene unclear. The CDR3 is made up of 16 amino acids. Germline V lookup: CDR1 SGHTA, CDR2 FQGNSA. V was cut by 1 base and J by 8 bases, with 17 bases left in between.

The chain joins TRBV7-6 to TRBJ2-3; TRBD1 matches 9 bases. This CDR3 region has 19 residues. The V gene end was trimmed by 5 bases and the J gene end by 0 bases; junction bases not matched to a gene: 15. Germline V gene data show CDR1 as SGHVS and CDR2 as FNYEAQ. CDR3 region: CASSPRDRAYLQSTDTQYF. CDR3 DNA sequence: TGTGCCAGCAGCCCCCGGGACAGGGCATATTTACAGAGCACAGATACGCAGTATTTT.

The CDR3 DNA reads TGTGCCAGCAGTTATTTCGCAGGGGGTCGTCAGCCCCAGCATTTT. Its protein product is CASSYFAGGRQPQHF. V gene TRBV6-2 or TRBV6-3 combines with J gene TRBJ1-5, with TRBD1 identical over 7 bases. V shed 3 bases, J shed 6 bases, and the junction held 8 bases outside the gene matches. The length of the CDR3 is 15 residues. Germline assignment: CDR1 MNHEY and CDR2 SVGEGT.

V is TRBV9 and J is TRBJ1-6, with TRBD1 matching over 7 bases. Germline V gene lookup returns CDR1 SGDLS and CDR2 YYNGEE. This CDR3 is 15 amino acids long. Trimming at V came to 4 bases and at J to 9 bases, leaving 10 bases not matched to a gene. CDR3 nucleotide sequence: TGTGCCAGCAGCACCCGACAGGGATCGGCTTCACCCCTCCACTTT. This codes for CASSTRQGSASPLHF. The complete variable domain, with remaining parts taken from reference TRBV9 and TRBJ1-6, reads DSGVTQTPKHLITATGQRVTLRCSPRSGDLSVYWYQQSLDQGLQFLIQYYNGEERAKGNILERFSAQQFPDLHSELNLSSLELGDSALYFCASSTRQGSASPLHFGNGTRLTVT.

As DNA, the CDR3 is TGTGCCAGCAGTGAGTGGGACGGATCAACTAATGAAAAACTGTTTTTT. Encoded protein: CASSEWDGSTNEKLFF. The chain joins TRBV25-1 to TRBJ1-4, with D tentatively TRBD1 (5 bases). There are 16 residues in the CDR3. Germline values: CDR1 MGHDK, CDR2 SYGVNS. Trimming removed 3 bases from V and 0 bases from J, with 11 bases in between.

The rearrangement links TRBV18 to TRBJ1-1; perhaps TRBD1 as D (5 bases). V was pared by 3 bases and J by 0 bases, with 14 bases between. The CDR3 covers 16 residues. Germline V CDR1 and CDR2: KGHSH, LQKENI. Here the CDR3 DNA reads TGTGCCAGCTCACCGGGGGTGCCGGTCATGAACACTGAAGCTTTCTTT. Amino acids: CASSPGVPVMNTEAFF.

The gene calls are TRBV29-1 and TRBJ2-3, with D perhaps assigned TRBD1 or TRBD2 (6 bases each). Germline values: CDR1 SQVTM, CDR2 ANQGSEA. V lost 4 bases, J lost 4 bases, and 15 bases lay in between. The CDR3 runs to 14 residues. The CDR3 DNA follows: TGCAGCGTTGTCTACGGGGGCTCGGCAGATACGCAGTATTTT. Translating it yields CSVVYGGSADTQYF.

The chain carries TRBV4-1 and TRBJ2-7; 8 bases match TRBD2. Germline-derived CDR1 and CDR2 are MGHRA and YSYEKL. The CDR3 is made up of 15 amino acids. J was trimmed by 0 bases and V by 1 base; bases with no gene match: 2. In DNA, the CDR3 is TGCGCCAGCAGCCAAGCGGGGGGGCCCTCCTACGAGCAGTACTTC. Its protein product is CASSQAGGPSYEQYF.

The chain carries TRBV7-9 and TRBJ2-1; D is uncertain. The CDR3 runs to 19 residues. CDR1 is SEHNR and CDR2 is FQNEAQ in the germline V gene (reference sequence). V was pared by 5 bases and J by 0 bases, with 23 bases between. The CDR3, as DNA: TGTGCCAGCAGCACAACCGGGCCCCAGGTGGGTAGCTCCTACAATGAGCAGTTCTTC. As protein: CASSTTGPQVGSSYNEQFF.

The CDR3 DNA reads TGCGCCAGCAGGAGAGAAGGGACAGGGTTGATCGCTGAAGCTTTCTTT. This translates into CASRREGTGLIAEAFF. The chain links TRBV5-1 to TRBJ1-1, with 9 bases that match TRBD1. Trimming removed 5 bases from V and 6 bases from J; junction bases left unmatched: 14. The CDR3 extends over 16 amino acids. Germline V lookup: CDR1 SGHRS, CDR2 YFSETQ.

J is TRBJ2-3 and V is TRBV10-2; D gene ambiguous. CDR3 length: 12 amino acids. Between the trimmed V and J ends, which lost 4 bases and 5 bases, there was a span of 7 bases. The germline V gene has CDR1 WSHSY and CDR2 SAAADI. The CDR3 coding sequence is TGCGCCAGCAGTGTCGAGGAAGATACGCAGTATTTT. Translated, it gives CASSVEEDTQYF.

This chain links TRBV7-2 with TRBJ2-1; TRBD2 agrees at 9 bases. The CDR3 runs 12 residues. In germline, CDR1 is SGHTA, CDR2 FQGNSA. The J segment lost 14 bases and the V segment lost 2 bases, leaving 4 bases of the junction unmatched. The CDR3 region has the DNA TGTGCCAGCAGCTTAAATGCGGGGGGGGAGTTCTTC. This sequence encodes CASSLNAGGEFF.

The V call is TRBV10-1, the J call TRBJ1-1, with TRBD1 as a possible D gene (5 bases). This CDR3 is built from 14 residues. The germline V gene encodes CDR1 WNHNN and CDR2 SYGVQD (reference sequence). The V gene lost 3 bases and the J gene lost 5 bases, with 13 bases spanning the gap. CDR3 sequence (DNA): TGCGCCAGCAGTGAAGGGGCCGGAGAAACTGAAGCTTTCTTT. As protein: CASSEGAGETEAFF.